This record looks at one T cell receptor (beta chain) sequence and its context. The data were taken from a study of T cells in pancreatic ductal adenocarcinoma. Per germline, CDR1 SGHNT and CDR2 YYREEE (reference sequence). The CDR3 extends over 14 amino acids. The V segment lost 3 bases and the J segment 5 bases; nucleotides outside the gene matches: 7. The selected patients with pancreatic ductal adenocarcinoma had surgery but no neoadjuvant therapy. Data came from immunoSEQ multiplex PCR; TCRdb stores just in-frame clones and leaves some out. The table lists approximately 97,000 clones, nearly 95% of them singletons.

Source material: PBMCs. The rearrangement joins TRBV5-4 to TRBJ2-5, with TRBD2 matching 7 bases. This TCR was recovered from a human donor with pancreatic ductal adenocarcinoma. CDR3 sequence: CASSSRLASETQYF. The CDR3 DNA reads TGTGCCAGCAGCTCGAGACTAGCCTCCGAGACCCAGTACTTC.